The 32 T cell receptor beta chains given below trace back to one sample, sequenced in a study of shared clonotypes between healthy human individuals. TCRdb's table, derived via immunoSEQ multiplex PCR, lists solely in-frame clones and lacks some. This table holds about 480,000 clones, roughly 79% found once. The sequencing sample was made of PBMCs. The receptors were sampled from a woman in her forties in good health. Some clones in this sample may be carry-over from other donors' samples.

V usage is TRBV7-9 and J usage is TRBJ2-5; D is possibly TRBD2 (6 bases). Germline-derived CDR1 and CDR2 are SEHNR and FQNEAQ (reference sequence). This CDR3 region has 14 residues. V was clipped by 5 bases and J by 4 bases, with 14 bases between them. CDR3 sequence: CASSPVTSRETQYF. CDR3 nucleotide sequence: TGTGCCAGCAGCCCAGTAACTAGCAGAGAGACCCAGTACTTC.

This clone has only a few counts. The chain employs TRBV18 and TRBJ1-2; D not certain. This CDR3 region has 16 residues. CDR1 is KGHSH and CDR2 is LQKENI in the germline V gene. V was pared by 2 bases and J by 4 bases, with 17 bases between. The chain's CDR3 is CASSPGSRLEAYGYTF. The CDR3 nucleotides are TGTGCCAGCTCACCAGGGAGTCGGCTCGAGGCCTATGGCTACACCTTC.

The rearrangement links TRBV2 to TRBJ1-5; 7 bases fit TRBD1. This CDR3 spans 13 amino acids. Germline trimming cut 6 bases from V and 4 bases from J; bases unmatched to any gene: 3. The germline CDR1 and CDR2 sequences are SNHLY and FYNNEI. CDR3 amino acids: CASRPGQNQPQHF. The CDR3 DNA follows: TGTGCCAGCAGACCGGGACAGAATCAGCCCCAGCATTTT.

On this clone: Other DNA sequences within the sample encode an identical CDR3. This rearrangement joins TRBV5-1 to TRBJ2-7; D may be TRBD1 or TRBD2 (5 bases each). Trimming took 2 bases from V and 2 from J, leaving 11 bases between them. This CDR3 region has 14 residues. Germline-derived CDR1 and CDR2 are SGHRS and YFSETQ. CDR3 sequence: CASSLGQGAYEQYF. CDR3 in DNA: TGCGCCAGCAGCTTAGGTCAGGGAGCCTACGAGCAGTACTTC.

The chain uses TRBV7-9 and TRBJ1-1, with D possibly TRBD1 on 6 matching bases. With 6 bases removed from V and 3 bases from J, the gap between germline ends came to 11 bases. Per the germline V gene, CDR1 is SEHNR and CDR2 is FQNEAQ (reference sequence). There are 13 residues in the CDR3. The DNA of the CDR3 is TGTGCCAGCAGACAAGGGGGGGACACTGAAGCTTTCTTT. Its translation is CASRQGGDTEAFF.

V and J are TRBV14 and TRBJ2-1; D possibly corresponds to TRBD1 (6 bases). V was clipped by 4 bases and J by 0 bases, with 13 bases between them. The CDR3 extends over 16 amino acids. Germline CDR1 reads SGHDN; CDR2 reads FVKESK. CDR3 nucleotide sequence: TGTGCCAGCAGCCCTAGGACAGACAGCTCCTACAATGAGCAGTTCTTC. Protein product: CASSPRTDSSYNEQFF. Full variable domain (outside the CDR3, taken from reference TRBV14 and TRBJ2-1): EAGVTQFPSHSVIEKGQTVTLRCDPISGHDNLYWYRRVMGKEIKFLLHFVKESKQDESGMPNNRFLAERTGGTYSTLKVQPAELEDSGVYFCASSPRTDSSYNEQFFGPGTRLTVL.

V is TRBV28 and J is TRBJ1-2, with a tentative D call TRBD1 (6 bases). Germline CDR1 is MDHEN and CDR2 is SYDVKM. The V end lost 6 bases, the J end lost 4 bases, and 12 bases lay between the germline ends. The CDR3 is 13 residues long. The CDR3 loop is CASRAGDGYGYTF. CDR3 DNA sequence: TGTGCCAGCAGAGCAGGGGACGGCTATGGCTACACCTTC.

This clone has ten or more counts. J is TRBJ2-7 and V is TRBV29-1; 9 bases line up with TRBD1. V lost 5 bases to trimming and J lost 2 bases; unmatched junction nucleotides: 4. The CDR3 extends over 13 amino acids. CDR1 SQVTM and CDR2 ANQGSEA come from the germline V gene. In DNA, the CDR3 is TGCAGCGTTAGGACAGGGGTGACCTACGAGCAGTACTTC. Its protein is CSVRTGVTYEQYF.

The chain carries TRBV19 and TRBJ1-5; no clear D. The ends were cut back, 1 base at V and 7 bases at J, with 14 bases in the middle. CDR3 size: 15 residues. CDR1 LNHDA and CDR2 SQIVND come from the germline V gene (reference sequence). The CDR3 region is CASSIGSASLQPQHF. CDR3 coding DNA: TGTGCCAGTAGTATAGGGTCCGCCAGTCTCCAGCCCCAGCATTTT.

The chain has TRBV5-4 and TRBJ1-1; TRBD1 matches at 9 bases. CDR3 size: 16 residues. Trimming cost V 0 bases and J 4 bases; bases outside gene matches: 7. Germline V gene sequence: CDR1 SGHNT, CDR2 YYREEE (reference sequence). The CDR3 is CASSLAPGGQGTEAFF. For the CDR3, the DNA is TGTGCCAGCAGCTTGGCCCCGGGGGGACAGGGCACTGAAGCTTTCTTT.

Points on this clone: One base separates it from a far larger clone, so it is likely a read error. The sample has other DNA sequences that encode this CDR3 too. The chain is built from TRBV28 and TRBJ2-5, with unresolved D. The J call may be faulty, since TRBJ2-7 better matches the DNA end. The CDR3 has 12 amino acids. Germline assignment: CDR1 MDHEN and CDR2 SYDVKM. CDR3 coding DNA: TGTGCCAGCAGTTTCCGTCGCTACGAGCAGTACTTC. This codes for CASSFRRYEQYF.

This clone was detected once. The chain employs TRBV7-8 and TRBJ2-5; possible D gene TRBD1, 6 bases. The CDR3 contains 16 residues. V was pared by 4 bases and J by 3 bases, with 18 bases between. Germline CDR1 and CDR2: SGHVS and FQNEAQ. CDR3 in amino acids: CASSSHRDARKETQYF. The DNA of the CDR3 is TGTGCCAGCAGCTCACACAGGGATGCGAGAAAAGAGACCCAGTACTTC.

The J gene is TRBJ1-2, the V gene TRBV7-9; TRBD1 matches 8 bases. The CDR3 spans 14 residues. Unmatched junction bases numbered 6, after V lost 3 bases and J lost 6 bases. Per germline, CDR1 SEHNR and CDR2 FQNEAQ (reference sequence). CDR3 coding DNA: TGTGCCAGCAGCTTTGACAGGGGCGTGAATGGCTACACCTTC. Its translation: CASSFDRGVNGYTF.

CDR3 nucleotides: TGCGCCAGCAGCTTGTCTCTTGTGGGCGGGCAAGAGACCCAGTACTTC. As protein: CASSLSLVGGQETQYF. The J gene is TRBJ2-5, the V gene TRBV5-1; a weak D match, TRBD2 (5 bases). This CDR3 region has 16 residues. Germline CDR1 SGHRS, CDR2 YFSETQ. V lost 1 base to trimming and J lost 2 bases, with 15 bases between them.

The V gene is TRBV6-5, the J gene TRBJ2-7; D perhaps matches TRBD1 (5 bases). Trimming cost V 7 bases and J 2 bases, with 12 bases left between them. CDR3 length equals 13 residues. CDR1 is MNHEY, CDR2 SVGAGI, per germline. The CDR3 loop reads CASTSDRTYEQYF. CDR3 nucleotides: TGTGCCAGCACTTCAGACAGAACCTACGAGCAGTACTTC.

CDR3 loop: CASSLPGQGSSYEQYF. As DNA, the CDR3 is TGTGCCAGCAGTTTACCCGGACAGGGGAGCTCCTACGAGCAGTACTTC. The J gene is TRBJ2-7, the V gene TRBV28, with 9 nucleotides matching TRBD1. The CDR3 has 16 residues. Looked up from germline, CDR1 is MDHEN and CDR2 is SYDVKM. The trim removed 2 bases at V and 0 bases at J, leaving 5 bases unmatched.

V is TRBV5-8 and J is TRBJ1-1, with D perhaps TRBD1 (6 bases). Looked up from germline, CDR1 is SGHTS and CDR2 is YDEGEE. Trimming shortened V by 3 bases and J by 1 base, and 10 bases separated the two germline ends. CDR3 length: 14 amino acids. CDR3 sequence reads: CASSYLTGNTEAFF. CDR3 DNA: TGTGCCAGCAGCTACCTGACAGGGAACACTGAAGCTTTCTTT.

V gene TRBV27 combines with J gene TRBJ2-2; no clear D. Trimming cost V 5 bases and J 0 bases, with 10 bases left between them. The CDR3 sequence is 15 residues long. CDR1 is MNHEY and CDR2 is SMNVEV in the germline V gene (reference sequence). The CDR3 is CASSKSIANTGELFF. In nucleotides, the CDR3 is TGTGCCAGCAGTAAGAGTATCGCGAACACCGGGGAGCTGTTTTTT.

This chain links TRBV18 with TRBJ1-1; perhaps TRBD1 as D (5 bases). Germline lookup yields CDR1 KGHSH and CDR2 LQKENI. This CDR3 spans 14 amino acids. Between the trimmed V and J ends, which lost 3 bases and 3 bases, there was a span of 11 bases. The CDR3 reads CASSPNLGDTEAFF. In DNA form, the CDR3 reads TGTGCCAGCTCACCGAATTTAGGGGACACTGAAGCTTTCTTT.

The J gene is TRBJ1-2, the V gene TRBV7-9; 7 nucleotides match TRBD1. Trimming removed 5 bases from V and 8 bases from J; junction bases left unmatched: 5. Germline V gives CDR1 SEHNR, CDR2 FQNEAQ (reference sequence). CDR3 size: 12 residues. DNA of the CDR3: TGTGCCAGCAGCGCGACAGGGATGGGCTACACCTTC. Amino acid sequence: CASSATGMGYTF. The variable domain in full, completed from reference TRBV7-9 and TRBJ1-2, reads DTGVSQNPRHKITKRGQNVTFRCDPISEHNRLYWYRQTLGQGPEFLTYFQNEAQLEKSRLLSDRFSAERPKGSFSTLEIQRTEQGDSAMYLCASSATGMGYTFGSGTRLTVV.

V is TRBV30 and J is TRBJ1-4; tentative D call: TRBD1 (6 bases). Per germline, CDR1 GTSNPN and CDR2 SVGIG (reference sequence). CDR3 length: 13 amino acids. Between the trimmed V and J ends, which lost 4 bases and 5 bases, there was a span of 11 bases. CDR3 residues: CAWNLGQNEKLFF. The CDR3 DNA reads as TGTGCCTGGAATTTAGGACAGAATGAAAAACTGTTTTTT. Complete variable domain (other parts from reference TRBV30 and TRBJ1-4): SQTIHQWPATLVQPVGSPLSLECTVEGTSNPNLYWYRQAAGRGLQLLFYSVGIGQISSEVPQNLSASRPQDRQFILSSKKLLLSDSGFYLCAWNLGQNEKLFFGSGTQLSVL.

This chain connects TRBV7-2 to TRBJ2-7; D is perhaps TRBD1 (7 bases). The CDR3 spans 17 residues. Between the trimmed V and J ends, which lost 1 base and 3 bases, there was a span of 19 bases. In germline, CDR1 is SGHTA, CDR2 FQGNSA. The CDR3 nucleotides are TGTGCCAGCAGCTTAGGGGACTCCGGGACAGTAAACTACGAGCAGTACTTC. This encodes CASSLGDSGTVNYEQYF.

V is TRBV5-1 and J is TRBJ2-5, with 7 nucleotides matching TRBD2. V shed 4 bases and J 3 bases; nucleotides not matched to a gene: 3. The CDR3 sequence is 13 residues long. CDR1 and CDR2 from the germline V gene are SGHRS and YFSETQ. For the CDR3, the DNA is TGCGCCAGCAGCGAAGCGGGGAAAGAGACCCAGTACTTC. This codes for CASSEAGKETQYF. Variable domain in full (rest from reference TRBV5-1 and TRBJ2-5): KAGVTQTPRYLIKTRGQQVTLSCSPISGHRSVSWYQQTPGQGLQFLFEYFSETQRNKGNFPGRFSGRQFSNSRSEMNVSTLELGDSALYLCASSEAGKETQYFGPGTRLLVL.

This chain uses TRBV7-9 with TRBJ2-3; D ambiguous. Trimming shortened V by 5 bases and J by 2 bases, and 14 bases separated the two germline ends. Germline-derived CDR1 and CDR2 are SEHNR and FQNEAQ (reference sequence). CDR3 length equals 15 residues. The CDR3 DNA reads TGTGCCAGCAGCCGTTACCGGTACAACACAGATACGCAGTATTTT. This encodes CASSRYRYNTDTQYF.

CDR3 in DNA: TGTGCCAGCAGCGGGACCTTCTCTGGGGCCAACGTCCTGACTTTC. It yields the protein CASSGTFSGANVLTF. This chain connects TRBV7-9 to TRBJ2-6; D tentatively reads TRBD1 or TRBD2 (5 bases each). V lost 5 bases to trimming and J lost 0 bases, with 8 bases between them. The CDR3 totals 15 residues. CDR1 and CDR2 from the germline V gene are SEHNR and FQNEAQ (reference sequence).

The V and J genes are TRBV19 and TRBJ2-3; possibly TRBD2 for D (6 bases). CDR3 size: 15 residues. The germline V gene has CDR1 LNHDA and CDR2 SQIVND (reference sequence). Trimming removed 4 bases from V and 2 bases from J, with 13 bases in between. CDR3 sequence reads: CASSTSGGDTDTQYF. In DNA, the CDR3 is TGTGCCAGTAGTACGTCCGGGGGTGACACAGATACGCAGTATTTT. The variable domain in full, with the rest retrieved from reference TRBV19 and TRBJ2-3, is DGGITQSPKYLFRKEGQNVTLSCEQNLNHDAMYWYRQDPGQGLRLIYYSQIVNDFQKGDIAEGYSVSREKKESFPLTVTSAQKNPTAFYLCASSTSGGDTDTQYFGPGTRLTVL.

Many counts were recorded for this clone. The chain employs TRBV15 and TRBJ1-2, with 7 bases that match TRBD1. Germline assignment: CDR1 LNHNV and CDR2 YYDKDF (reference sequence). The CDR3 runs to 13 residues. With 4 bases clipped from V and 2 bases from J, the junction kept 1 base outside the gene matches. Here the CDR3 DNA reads TGTGCCACCAGCAAGGGACAGAACTATGGCTACACCTTC. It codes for CATSKGQNYGYTF.

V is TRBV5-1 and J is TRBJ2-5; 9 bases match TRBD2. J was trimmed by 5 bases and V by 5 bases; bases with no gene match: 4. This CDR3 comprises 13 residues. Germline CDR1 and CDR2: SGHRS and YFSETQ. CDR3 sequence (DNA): TGCGCCAGCAGTCCGGCGGGGGGGGAGACCCAGTACTTC. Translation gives CASSPAGGETQYF.

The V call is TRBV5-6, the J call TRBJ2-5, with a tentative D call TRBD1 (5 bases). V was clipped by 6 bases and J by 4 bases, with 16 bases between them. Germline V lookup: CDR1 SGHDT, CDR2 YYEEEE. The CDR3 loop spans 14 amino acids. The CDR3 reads CASTPRGIGETQYF. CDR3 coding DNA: TGTGCCAGCACCCCAAGGGGTATAGGAGAGACCCAGTACTTC.

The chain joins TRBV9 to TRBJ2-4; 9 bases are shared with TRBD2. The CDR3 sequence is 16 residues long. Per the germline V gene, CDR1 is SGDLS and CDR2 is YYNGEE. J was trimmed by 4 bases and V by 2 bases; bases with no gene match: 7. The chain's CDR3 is CASSVSEREVKNIQYF. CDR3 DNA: TGTGCCAGCAGCGTGTCGGAGCGGGAGGTGAAAAACATTCAGTACTTC. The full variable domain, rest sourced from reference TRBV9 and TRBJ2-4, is DSGVTQTPKHLITATGQRVTLRCSPRSGDLSVYWYQQSLDQGLQFLIQYYNGEERAKGNILERFSAQQFPDLHSELNLSSLELGDSALYFCASSVSEREVKNIQYFGAGTRLSVL.

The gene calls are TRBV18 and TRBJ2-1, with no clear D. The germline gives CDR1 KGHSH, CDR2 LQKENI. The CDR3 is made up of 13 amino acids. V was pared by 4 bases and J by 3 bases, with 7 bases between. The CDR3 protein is CASSQESYNEQFF. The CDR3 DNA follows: TGTGCCAGCTCACAGGAGAGCTACAATGAGCAGTTCTTC.

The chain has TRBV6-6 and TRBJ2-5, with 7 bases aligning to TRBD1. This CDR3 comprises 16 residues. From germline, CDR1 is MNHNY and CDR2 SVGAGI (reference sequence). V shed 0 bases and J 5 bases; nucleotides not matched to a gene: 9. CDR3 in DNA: TGTGCCAGCAGTTACTCGACAGGGTCTCTCCACGAGACCCAGTACTTC. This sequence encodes CASSYSTGSLHETQYF.